The text below deals with one TCR beta chain. The sample comes from a study of cytomegalovirus exposure and HLA in healthy donors. Use of 60 Vbeta and 13 Jbeta primers characterized the PCR. The method was immunoSEQ multiplex PCR; TCRdb's version includes in-frame clones alone and lacks a portion of them. The data contain about 130,000 clones, approximately 79% of them singletons. Germline loops: CDR1 SGDLS, CDR2 YYNGEE. This CDR3 is 17 amino acids long. The V and J ends lost 0 bases and 5 bases, in that order; junction bases with no gene match: 13. The chain uses TRBV9 and TRBJ1-1; 7 bases fit TRBD1. The clonotype originates from a man aged 18 to 29 in good health and CMV-seropositive. Source material: PBMCs. The CDR3 protein is CASSVAGDRPPGTEAFF. The CDR3 DNA follows: TGTGCCAGCAGCGTAGCCGGGGACAGACCTCCGGGGACTGAAGCTTTCTTT. Filled out from reference TRBV9 and TRBJ1-1, the complete variable domain reads DSGVTQTPKHLITATGQRVTLRCSPRSGDLSVYWYQQSLDQGLQFLIQYYNGEERAKGNILERFSAQQFPDLHSELNLSSLELGDSALYFCASSVAGDRPPGTEAFFGQGTRLTVV.